The T cell receptor beta chain described here comes from a study of T cell responses to AZD1222 COVID-19 vaccine. Generated by immunoSEQ multiplex PCR, the TCRdb table keeps only in-frame clones and is missing some. The data show 120,000 or so clones, 81% seen once. V lost 3 bases and J lost 3, with 9 bases in between. Germline CDR1 MNHEY, CDR2 SVGEGT. The length of the CDR3 is 15 residues. The sequences come from peripheral blood, collected on day 0 of AZD1222 vaccination. The genes are TRBV6-2 or TRBV6-3 and TRBJ1-6; TRBD1 is a possible D gene (6 bases). The source is an adult in good health. CDR3 bases: TGTGCCAGCAGTTATATGGGACACTATAATTCACCCCTCCACTTT. This encodes CASSYMGHYNSPLHF.